These T cell receptor beta chains were read from a single sample in a study of siplizumab effects on memory and regulatory T cells. Profiling relied on immunoSEQ multiplex PCR, and the TCRdb table lists in-frame clones only, not all of them. The sample lists roughly 120,000 clones; roughly 94% were seen once. The sequencing input was non-Treg CD4+ T cells sorted from blood. These receptor sequences come from a human donor in good health. Each CDR3 is given with its conserved first and last residue. D genes are given only for firm matches. Only some rows state a clone size, as once, few, many or a class for expanded clones.

v_call	cdr3_length	clone_size	d_call	j_call	cdr3_nt	cdr3_aa
TRBV9	14	-	TRBD1	TRBJ1-2	TGTGCCAGCAGCTCCCGGACAGGGGACCATGGCTACACCTTC	CASSSRTGDHGYTF
TRBV7-2	15	once	TRBD1	TRBJ1-1	TGTGCCAGCAGCGGATCGACAGGGCAAATCACTGAAGCTTTCTTT	CASSGSTGQITEAFF
TRBV7-2	13	-	TRBD2	TRBJ2-3	TGTGCCAGCAGCGGGACTAACACAAATACGCAGTATTTT	CASSGTNTNTQYF
TRBV12-5	13	-	-	TRBJ1-5	TGTGCTAGTGGTTTTGATCGGGATCAGCCCCAGCATTTT	CASGFDRDQPQHF
TRBV5-8	15	-	TRBD1	TRBJ2-1	TGTGCCAGCAGCTTCGGACAGGGGAAGGTGAATGAGCAGTTCTTC	CASSFGQGKVNEQFF
TRBV2	15	-	-	TRBJ2-3	TGTGCCAGCAGGACGGGACGGATTAGCACAGATACGCAGTATTTT	CASRTGRISTDTQYF
TRBV19	13	-	-	TRBJ1-2	TGTGCCAGTAGTATAGAGCAGGGGCGCGGCTACACCTTC	CASSIEQGRGYTF
TRBV11-1	13	-	-	TRBJ2-1	TGTGCCAGCATCAGCGGCACCCAGGGTGAGCAGTTCTTC	CASISGTQGEQFF
TRBV11-2	16	-	-	TRBJ1-1	TGTGCCAGCAGCTCTCTGACCAGGGTCGGGAACACTGAAGCTTTCTTT	CASSSLTRVGNTEAFF
TRBV7-6	14	-	TRBD1	TRBJ1-2	TGTGCCAGCAGCTCTCCCTCACAGGGGATTGGCTACACCTTC	CASSSPSQGIGYTF
TRBV18	16	-	-	TRBJ1-1	TGTGCCAGCTCACCACGGAACGGGGTACAGAACACTGAAGCTTTCTTT	CASSPRNGVQNTEAFF
TRBV2	13	-	-	TRBJ1-1	TGTGCCAGCATGGAAAGAATGAACACTGAAGCTTTCTTT	CASMERMNTEAFF
TRBV4-1	18	-	TRBD1	TRBJ1-5	TGCGCCAGCAGCCCCCAAGCGGGAGGGGGCGATGGCAATCAGCCCCAGCATTTT	CASSPQAGGGDGNQPQHF
TRBV25-1	12	-	-	TRBJ1-2	TGTGCCAGCAGTGAGACCGAGCGTGGCTACACCTTC	CASSETERGYTF
TRBV10-1	14	-	-	TRBJ2-3	TGCGCCAGCAGTGAGGGACAACAAGGGAGTACGCAGTATTTT	CASSEGQQGSTQYF
TRBV11-2	15	-	TRBD2	TRBJ2-7	TGTGCCAGCACCTCCCCCGGGACTAGGCGGACCGAGCAGTACTTC	CASTSPGTRRTEQYF
TRBV4-1	16	-	-	TRBJ2-5	TGCGCCAGCAGCCAAGAAATACAGGTCGGGGTTGTGACCCAGTACTTC	CASSQEIQVGVVTQYF
TRBV5-1	16	-	-	TRBJ1-2	TGCGCCAGCAGCTTGGCCGAGGGCAGCGACGCCTATGGCTACACCTTC	CASSLAEGSDAYGYTF
TRBV20-1	11	-	-	TRBJ1-1	TGCAGTGCCAGGAGGGACCTAGAAGCTTTCTTT	CSARRDLEAFF
TRBV5-1	14	once	-	TRBJ2-5	TGCGCCAGCAGCTCGCTTGGCCAAGAGGCGACCCAGTACTTC	CASSSLGQEATQYF
TRBV19	18	-	-	TRBJ2-4	TGTGCCAGTAGAAAGTCTTCCGGGGGGACAGAATTCAAAAACATTCAGTACTTC	CASRKSSGGTEFKNIQYF
TRBV7-2	13	-	-	TRBJ1-5	TGTGCCAGCAGCTTAGACTATGGAGATGCCCAGCATTTT	CASSLDYGDAQHF
TRBV19	14	once	-	TRBJ1-2	TGTGCCAGTATACCCGATGGAGCTAACTATGGCTACACCTTC	CASIPDGANYGYTF
TRBV2	15	-	-	TRBJ2-6	TGTGCCAGCAGGAAGGCTAGCTCTGGGGCCAACGTCCTGACTTTC	CASRKASSGANVLTF
TRBV5-1	14	-	-	TRBJ1-3	TGCGCCAGCAGCTTGGCAGGGGTGGGAAACACCATATATTTT	CASSLAGVGNTIYF
TRBV11-3	13	-	-	TRBJ2-2	TGTGCCAGCAGTCAAGACAGCACCGGGGAGCTGTTTTTT	CASSQDSTGELFF
TRBV27	13	once	-	TRBJ1-6	TGTGCCAGCAGCCGACAACTGGACAATCCCCTCCACTTT	CASSRQLDNPLHF
TRBV18	14	-	-	TRBJ2-7	TGTGCCAGCTCACCGTCGACGGGAAACTACGAGCAGTACTTC	CASSPSTGNYEQYF
TRBV5-4	15	-	TRBD1	TRBJ2-3	TGTGCCAGCCGCAGTCCGGGACAGGGACCGCGTACGCAGTATTTT	CASRSPGQGPRTQYF
TRBV4-1	16	-	TRBD1	TRBJ1-2	TGCGCCAGCAGCCAAAACCAGGGGGCGGGTGGCTATGGCTACACCTTC	CASSQNQGAGGYGYTF
TRBV5-1	14	-	-	TRBJ2-2	TGCGCCAGCAGCTTGGAGACCACGACCGGGGAGCTGTTTTTT	CASSLETTTGELFF
TRBV27	15	-	-	TRBJ2-2	TGTGCCAGCAGTTTTTGGGGGAGCGGGACCGGGGAGCTGTTTTTT	CASSFWGSGTGELFF